The clone carrying this T cell receptor beta chain was recorded many times. No antigen is known for it. The time point: patch test 3, about 24 weeks after DPC sensitization. Treatment indicated: therapeutic diphenylcyclopropenone sensitization with weekly scalp DPC. It was unfractionated whole blood from which total RNA was extracted. The library labeled individual cDNA molecules by adding unique molecular identifiers to them. MiXCR, applied by TCRdb to the RACE reads, yields one record per CDR3 protein. The sample lists 30,000 to 40,000 distinct CDR3 sequences; over 7.5% were seen once. This sample was taken from a study of human T cells and chemical hapten exposure. CDR1 and CDR2 from the germline V gene are SEHNR and FQNEAQ (reference sequence). The length of the CDR3 is 14 residues. V was shortened by 2 bases and J by 5 bases, with 10 bases between the two germline ends. Study conclusions and caveats: Sensitizing with DPC caused no change in TCRs above 1 in 1000 frequency.

This chain connects TRBV7-9 to TRBJ2-1; D is unresolved. The TCR originated in a man in his forties or fifties with alopecia areata. Some clones in this sample may be carry-over from other donors' samples. This specimen consisted of whole blood, obtained in connection with sensitization to the hapten diphenylcyclopropenone (DPC). CDR3 sequence reads: CASSLSIGNNEQFF. CDR3 sequence (DNA): TGTGCCAGCAGCTTATCCATCGGCAACAATGAGCAGTTCTTC. Full variable domain (remainder filled in from reference TRBV7-9 and TRBJ2-1): DTGVSQNPRHKITKRGQNVTFRCDPISEHNRLYWYRQTLGQGPEFLTYFQNEAQLEKSRLLSDRFSAERPKGSFSTLEIQRTEQGDSAMYLCASSLSIGNNEQFFGPGTRLTVL.